This is a list of T cell receptor beta chains from one sample in a study of T cell responses to AZD1222 COVID-19 vaccine. TCRdb's copy holds only in-frame clones and misses some; the assay was immunoSEQ multiplex PCR. The data contain approximately 88,000 clones, about nine tenths of them singletons. The specimen was peripheral blood, collected 28 days after the second AZD1222 dose. All receptors come from an adult who received the AZD1222 COVID-19 vaccine. Each CDR3 is given with its conserved first and last residue. D genes are given only for firm matches. Size values are once, few and many counts, or a class for expanded clones, and some rows have none.

j_call	d_call	v_call	clone_size	cdr3_nt	cdr3_aa
TRBJ1-1	.	TRBV28	.	TGTGCCAGCATGCTCTGGAACACTGAAGCTTTCTTT	CASMLWNTEAFF
TRBJ1-6	.	TRBV11-3	.	TGTGCCAGCAGCTTAGGTTCCCCGAATTCACCCCTCCACTTT	CASSLGSPNSPLHF
TRBJ1-1	.	TRBV18	.	TGTGCCAGCTCACCAGGCAGGAACACTGAAGCTTTCTTT	CASSPGRNTEAFF
TRBJ1-6	.	TRBV5-3	.	TGTGCCAGAAGCTTGGCCAGGGCACCCAGGAGCTCCTATAATTCACCCCTCCACTTT	CARSLARAPRSSYNSPLHF
TRBJ1-1	TRBD1	TRBV6-6	.	TGTGCCAGCAGCCTGGGACAGGGCCTTGAAGCTTTCTTT	CASSLGQGLEAFF
TRBJ2-7	TRBD2	TRBV5-1	.	TGCGCCAGCAGCTTGGGGGGAGGGGTCTTTAGCTCCTACGAGCAGTACTTC	CASSLGGGVFSSYEQYF
TRBJ1-5	TRBD1	TRBV5-6	.	TGTGCCAGCAGCATGGACAGGGGTCCAATCAATCAGCCCCAGCATTTT	CASSMDRGPINQPQHF
TRBJ1-5	.	TRBV19	.	TGTGCCAGTAATGGGGGGTGGAATCAGCCCCAGCATTTT	CASNGGWNQPQHF
TRBJ2-5	.	TRBV5-5	.	TGTGCCAGCAGCTTGGCTGGGCAAGGAGAGACCCAGTACTTC	CASSLAGQGETQYF
TRBJ2-3	TRBD2	TRBV18	.	TGTGCCAGCTCACCCAAGAGCGGGGGGAACACAGATACGCAGTATTTT	CASSPKSGGNTDTQYF
TRBJ1-1	.	TRBV18	.	TGTGCCAGCTCACCAGAACAGCAGATGAACACTGAAGCTTTCTTT	CASSPEQQMNTEAFF
TRBJ1-5	.	TRBV5-1	.	TGCGCCAGCAGCTTGGGCTCGACTGGGGAGATGCCCCAGCATTTT	CASSLGSTGEMPQHF
TRBJ1-5	.	TRBV5-5	.	TGTGCCAGCAGCTCACTCCGGGCCGAAAATCAGCCCCAGCATTTT	CASSSLRAENQPQHF
TRBJ2-3	.	TRBV19	.	TGTGCCAGTAGTATGGTCACAGATACGCAGTATTTT	CASSMVTDTQYF
TRBJ1-2	TRBD1	TRBV10-3	.	TGTGCCATCAGACCCGACAGGGGGCAAGGAGACTATGGCTACACCTTC	CAIRPDRGQGDYGYTF
TRBJ2-7	TRBD1	TRBV7-2	.	TGTGCCAGCAGCTTAACAGGGGTCTCCTACGAGCAGTACTTC	CASSLTGVSYEQYF
TRBJ2-3	.	TRBV12-3/TRBV12-4	.	TGTGCCAGCAGCCTCGGGCAGACAGATACGCAGTATTTT	CASSLGQTDTQYF
TRBJ1-5	.	TRBV6-5	.	TGTGCCAGCAGCCCCACCCCAGGGTTGCAGCCCCAGCATTTT	CASSPTPGLQPQHF
TRBJ1-2	.	TRBV28	.	TGTGCCAGCAGGCAACCAGGGTCGGGGGGCTATGGCTACACCTTC	CASRQPGSGGYGYTF
TRBJ2-1	TRBD1	TRBV7-8	once	TGTGCCAGCAGCTTAGGGACAGGGGGTAGAGCCTACAATGAGCAGTTCTTC	CASSLGTGGRAYNEQFF